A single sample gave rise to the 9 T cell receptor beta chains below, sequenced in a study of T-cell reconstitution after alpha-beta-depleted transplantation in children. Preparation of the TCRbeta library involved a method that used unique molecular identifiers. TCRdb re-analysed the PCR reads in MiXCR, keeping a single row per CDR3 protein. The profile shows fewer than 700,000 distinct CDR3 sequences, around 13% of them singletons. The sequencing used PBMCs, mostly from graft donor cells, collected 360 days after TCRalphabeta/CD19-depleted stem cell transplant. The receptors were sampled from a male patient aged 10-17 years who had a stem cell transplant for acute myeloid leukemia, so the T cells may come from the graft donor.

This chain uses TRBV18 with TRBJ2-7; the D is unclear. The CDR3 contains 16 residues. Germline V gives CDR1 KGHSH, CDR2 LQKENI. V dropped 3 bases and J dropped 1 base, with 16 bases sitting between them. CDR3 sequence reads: CASSPDPWANSYEQYF. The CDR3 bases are TGTGCCAGCTCACCGGACCCTTGGGCCAATTCCTACGAGCAGTACTTC.

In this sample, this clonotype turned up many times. This CDR3 is CASSYGTIALGNEQFF. CDR3 in DNA: TGTGCCAGCAGTTACGGTACAATAGCCCTGGGGAATGAGCAGTTCTTC. The rearrangement uses TRBV6-5 and TRBJ2-1; no clear D. CDR1 is MNHEY, CDR2 SVGAGI, per germline. CDR3 length: 16 residues. Between the trimmed V and J ends, which lost 2 bases and 7 bases, there was a span of 18 bases.

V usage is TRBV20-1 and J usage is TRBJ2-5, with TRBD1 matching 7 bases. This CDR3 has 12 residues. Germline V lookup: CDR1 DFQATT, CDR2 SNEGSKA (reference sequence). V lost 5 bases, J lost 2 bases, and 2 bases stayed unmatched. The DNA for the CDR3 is TGCAGTGCTGGACAGGAACAAGAGACCCAGTACTTC. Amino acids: CSAGQEQETQYF.

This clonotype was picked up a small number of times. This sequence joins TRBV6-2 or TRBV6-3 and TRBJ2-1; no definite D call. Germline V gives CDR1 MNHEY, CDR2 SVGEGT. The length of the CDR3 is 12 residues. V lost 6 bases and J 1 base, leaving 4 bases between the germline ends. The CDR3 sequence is CASRESYNEQFF. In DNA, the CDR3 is TGTGCCAGCAGGGAGTCCTACAATGAGCAGTTCTTC.

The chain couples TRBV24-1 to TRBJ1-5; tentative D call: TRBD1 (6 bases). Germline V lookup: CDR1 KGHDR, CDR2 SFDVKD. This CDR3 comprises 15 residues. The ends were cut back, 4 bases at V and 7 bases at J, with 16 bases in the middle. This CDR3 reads CATSERGKVPQPQHF. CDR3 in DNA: TGTGCCACCAGTGAGAGGGGGAAGGTCCCACAGCCCCAGCATTTT.

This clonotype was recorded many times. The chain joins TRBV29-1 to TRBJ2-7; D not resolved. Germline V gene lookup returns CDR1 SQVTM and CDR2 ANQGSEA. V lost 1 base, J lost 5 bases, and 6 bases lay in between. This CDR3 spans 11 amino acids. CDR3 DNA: TGCAGCGTTGAAGTTTTCGACGAGCAGTACTTC. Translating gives CSVEVFDEQYF.

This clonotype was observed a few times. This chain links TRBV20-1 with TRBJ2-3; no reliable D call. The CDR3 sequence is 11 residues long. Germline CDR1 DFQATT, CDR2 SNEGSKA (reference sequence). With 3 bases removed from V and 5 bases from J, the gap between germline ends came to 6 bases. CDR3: CSASFGDTQYF. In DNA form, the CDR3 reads TGCAGTGCTAGTTTCGGAGATACGCAGTATTTT.

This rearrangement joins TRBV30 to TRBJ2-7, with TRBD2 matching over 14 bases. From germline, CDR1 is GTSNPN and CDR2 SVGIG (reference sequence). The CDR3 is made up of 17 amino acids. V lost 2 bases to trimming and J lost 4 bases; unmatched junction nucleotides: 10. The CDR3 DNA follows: TGTGCCTGGAGTTTTCGGACTAGCGGGAGGTTAATTTACGAGCAGTACTTC. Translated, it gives CAWSFRTSGRLIYEQYF.

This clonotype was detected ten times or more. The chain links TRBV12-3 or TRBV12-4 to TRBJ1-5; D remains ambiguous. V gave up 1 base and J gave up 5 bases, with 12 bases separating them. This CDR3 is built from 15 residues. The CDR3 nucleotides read TGTGCCAGCAGTTTAGGGCAGGCAACCTATCAGCCCCAGCATTTT. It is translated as CASSLGQATYQPQHF.